A single sample gave rise to the 2 T cell receptor beta chains below, sequenced in a study of molecular identifiers for immune sequencing clone quantification (dated by TCRdb to the late 2010s). The receptor library was made with PCR. Sequencer: Illumina HiSeq 4000. The public reads were run again by TCRdb, first through fastp at Q25 and then through MiXCR, and only productive beta chains were kept. Every entry covers one CDR3 protein and lists the most common genes and DNA from its rows. For this sample there are about 640,000 distinct CDR3 sequences; 15% to 20% appear just once. Roughly 0.83% of the sample rests with the top ten. The sample taken for sequencing was naive CD8+ T cells from blood, with Jurkat cell RNA spiked in. The cell subset or site label for this specimen denotes: FACS-sorted CD8+CD4-CCR7+CD45RA+ naive T cells. These receptor sequences come from a human donor in good health. Some libraries in this study had Jurkat cell RNA spiked in.

In the case of this clonotype: A much larger clone sits a single nucleotide away, making a read error possible. The chain recombines TRBV4-3 with TRBJ2-3, with 16 bases matching TRBD2. In germline, CDR1 is LGHNA, CDR2 YSLEER. CDR3 length: 22 residues. Trimming took 0 bases from V and 2 from J; bases not matched to a gene: 14. In DNA, the CDR3 is TGCGCCAGCAGCCAAGATCCCTCAGCGGGACTAGCGGGGGGGACAGACACAGATACGCAGTATTTT. It is translated as CASSQDPSAGLAGGTDTDTQYF.

J is TRBJ2-1 and V is TRBV13; D unresolved. The V end was cut by 1 base, the J end by 9 bases, with 10 bases between. The CDR3 has 13 amino acids. Germline CDR1 is PRHDT and CDR2 is FYEKMQ (reference sequence). Here the CDR3 reads CASSLVHGGEQFF. The CDR3 DNA sequence: TGTGCCAGCAGCTTAGTTCACGGCGGTGAGCAGTTCTTC.